This entry describes one T cell receptor (beta chain). The antigen remains unidentified. The record originates from a study of CD8 T cells in ankylosing spondylitis. Findings and caveats of the study: For ankylosing spondylitis blood, a TCR beta motif of 7 to 9 highly homologous variants appeared characteristic. Matched ankylosing spondylitis synovial fluid reportedly showed significant enrichment of disease-linked clones.

Germline V CDR1 and CDR2: SEHNR, FQNEAQ (reference sequence). This CDR3 is built from 14 residues. V was clipped by 4 bases and J by 2 bases, with 10 bases between them. TCR beta libraries were made by quantitative 5'-RACE with molecular barcodes. MiXCR, run by TCRdb on the 5' RACE reads, gives a single entry per CDR3 protein. Found here are 330,000 or so distinct CDR3 sequences, approximately 8.2% of them singletons; the top ten hold roughly 15%. Sequenced: blood, either unsorted or a sorted T cell fraction (not recorded which). The clonotype comes from a male donor with ankylosing spondylitis. The chain links TRBV7-9 to TRBJ2-3; maybe TRBD2 (5 bases). The CDR3 nucleotides are TGTGCCAGCAGCTCAAGCGGATACACAGATACGCAGTATTTT. This sequence encodes CASSSSGYTDTQYF.